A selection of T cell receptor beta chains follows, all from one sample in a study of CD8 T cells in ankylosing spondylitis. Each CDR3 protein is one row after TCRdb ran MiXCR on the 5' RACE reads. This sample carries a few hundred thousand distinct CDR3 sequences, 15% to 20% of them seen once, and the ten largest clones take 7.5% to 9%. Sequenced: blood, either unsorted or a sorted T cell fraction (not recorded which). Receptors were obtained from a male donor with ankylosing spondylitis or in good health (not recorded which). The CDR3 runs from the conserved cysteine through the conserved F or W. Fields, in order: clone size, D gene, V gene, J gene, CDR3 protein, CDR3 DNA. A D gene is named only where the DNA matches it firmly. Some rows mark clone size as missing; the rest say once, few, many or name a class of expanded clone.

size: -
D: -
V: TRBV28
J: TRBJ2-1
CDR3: CVSGEYNEQFF
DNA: TGTGTATCTGGGGAGTACAATGAGCAGTTCTTC

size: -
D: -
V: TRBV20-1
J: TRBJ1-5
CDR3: CSASGESNQPQHF
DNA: TGCAGTGCTAGCGGGGAAAGCAATCAGCCCCAGCATTTT

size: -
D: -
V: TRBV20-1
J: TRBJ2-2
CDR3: CSARDAGDRSDTGELFF
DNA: TGCAGTGCTAGAGATGCGGGGGACAGGAGTGACACCGGGGAGCTGTTTTTT

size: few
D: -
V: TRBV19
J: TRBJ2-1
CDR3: CASREGWNEQFF
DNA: TGTGCCAGTAGGGAGGGGTGGAATGAGCAGTTCTTC

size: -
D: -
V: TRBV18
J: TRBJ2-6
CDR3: CASSPLPGSGANVLTF
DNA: TGTGCCAGCTCACCTCTCCCGGGAAGTGGGGCCAACGTCCTGACTTTC

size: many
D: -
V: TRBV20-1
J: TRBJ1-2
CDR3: CSARDRAVWGYTF
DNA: TGCAGTGCTAGAGATCGGGCAGTCTGGGGCTACACCTTC

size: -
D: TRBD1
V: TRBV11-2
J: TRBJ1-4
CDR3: CASSLAPDRFNEKLFF
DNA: TGTGCCAGCAGCTTAGCCCCGGACAGGTTTAATGAAAAACTGTTTTTT

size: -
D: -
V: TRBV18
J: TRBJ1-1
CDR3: CASSPKTDTEAFF
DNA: TGTGCCAGCTCACCAAAAACGGACACTGAAGCTTTCTTT

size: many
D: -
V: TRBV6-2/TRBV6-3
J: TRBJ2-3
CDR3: CASSYRASTDTQYF
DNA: TGTGCCAGCAGTTACAGGGCGAGCACAGATACGCAGTATTTT

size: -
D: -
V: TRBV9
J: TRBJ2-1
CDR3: CASSGHRDPNEQFF
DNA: TGTGCCAGCAGCGGCCACAGGGACCCCAATGAGCAGTTCTTC

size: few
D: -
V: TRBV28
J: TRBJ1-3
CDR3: CASSSRGADSGNTIYF
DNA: TGTGCCAGCAGCTCTCGTGGGGCTGACTCTGGAAACACCATATATTTT

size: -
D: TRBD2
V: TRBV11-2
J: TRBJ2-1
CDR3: CASSWPPSGSYNEQFF
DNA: TGTGCCAGCAGCTGGCCCCCTAGCGGGAGCTACAATGAGCAGTTCTTC

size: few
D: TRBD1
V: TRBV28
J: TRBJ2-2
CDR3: CASRSGTDNTGELFF
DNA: TGTGCCAGCAGGTCAGGGACAGACAACACCGGGGAGCTGTTTTTT

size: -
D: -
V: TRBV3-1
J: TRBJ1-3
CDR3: CASSQELVGRNTIYF
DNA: TGTGCCAGCAGCCAAGAATTGGTCGGCCGAAACACCATATATTTT

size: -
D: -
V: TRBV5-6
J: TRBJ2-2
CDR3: CASSQGSDTGELFF
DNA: TGTGCCAGCAGCCAGGGCAGTGACACCGGGGAGCTGTTTTTT

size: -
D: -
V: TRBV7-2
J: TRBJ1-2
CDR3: CASTLDSVYGYTF
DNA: TGTGCCAGCACCTTGGACAGCGTCTATGGCTACACCTTC

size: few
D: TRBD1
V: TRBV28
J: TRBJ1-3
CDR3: CASTSFRDRAGNTIYF
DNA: TGTGCCAGCACTTCCTTCCGGGACAGGGCTGGAAACACCATATATTTT

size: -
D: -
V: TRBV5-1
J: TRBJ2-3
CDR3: CASSLAKTVTDTQYF
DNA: TGCGCCAGCAGCTTGGCCAAAACCGTCACAGATACGCAGTATTTT

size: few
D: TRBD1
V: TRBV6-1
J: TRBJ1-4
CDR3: CASSSPPDRGREKLFF
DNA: TGTGCCAGTAGCTCCCCACCGGACAGGGGGCGTGAAAAACTGTTTTTT

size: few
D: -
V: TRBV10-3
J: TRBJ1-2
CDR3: CAISESGANGYTF
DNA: TGTGCCATCAGTGAGTCTGGGGCGAATGGCTACACCTTC

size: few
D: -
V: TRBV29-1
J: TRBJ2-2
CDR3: CSDYRRSNTGELFF
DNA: TGCAGCGACTACAGGAGATCGAACACCGGGGAGCTGTTTTTT

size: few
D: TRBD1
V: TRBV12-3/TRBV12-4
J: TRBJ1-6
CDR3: CASSFGGGAHSPLHF
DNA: TGTGCCAGCAGTTTTGGAGGGGGCGCGCATTCACCCCTCCACTTT

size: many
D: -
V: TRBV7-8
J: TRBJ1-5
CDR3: CASSQGQGNQPQHF
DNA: TGTGCCAGCAGCCAGGGGCAGGGCAATCAGCCCCAGCATTTT

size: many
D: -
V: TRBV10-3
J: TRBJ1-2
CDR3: CAISESGDGYTF
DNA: TGTGCCATCAGTGAGTCAGGGGATGGCTACACCTTC

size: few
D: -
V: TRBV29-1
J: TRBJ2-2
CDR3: CSVDPGNTGELFF
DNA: TGCAGCGTTGACCCAGGCAACACCGGGGAGCTGTTTTTT

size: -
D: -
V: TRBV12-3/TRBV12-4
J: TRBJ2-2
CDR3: CASSLGPGGELFF
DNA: TGTGCCAGCAGTTTAGGGCCGGGCGGGGAGCTGTTTTTT

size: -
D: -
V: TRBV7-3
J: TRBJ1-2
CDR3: CASSREGNYGYTF
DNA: TGTGCCAGCAGTCGAGAAGGAAACTATGGCTACACCTTC

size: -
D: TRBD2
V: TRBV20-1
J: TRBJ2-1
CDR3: CSARGPGLADEQFF
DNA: TGCAGTGCTAGGGGACCGGGACTAGCAGATGAGCAGTTCTTC

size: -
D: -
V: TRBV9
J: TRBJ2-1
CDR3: CASSSPRGAGEQFF
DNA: TGTGCCAGCAGCTCACCCCGGGGTGCGGGAGAGCAGTTCTTC

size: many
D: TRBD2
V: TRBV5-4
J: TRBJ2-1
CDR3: CASSVTSGGAGEQFF
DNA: TGTGCCAGCAGCGTGACTAGCGGGGGGGCCGGTGAGCAGTTCTTC

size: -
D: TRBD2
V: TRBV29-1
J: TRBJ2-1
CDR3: CSVPTSEYNEQFF
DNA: TGCAGCGTTCCGACTAGCGAATACAATGAGCAGTTCTTC

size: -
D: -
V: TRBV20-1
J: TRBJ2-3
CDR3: CSARSTQIVDTQYF
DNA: TGCAGTGCTAGATCTACACAGATCGTGGATACGCAGTATTTT

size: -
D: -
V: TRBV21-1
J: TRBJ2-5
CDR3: CASSKDGPKQETQYF
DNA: TGTGCCAGCAGCAAAGATGGACCTAAACAAGAGACCCAGTACTTC

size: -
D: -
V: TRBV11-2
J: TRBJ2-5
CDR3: CASSLDRSRGETQYF
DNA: TGTGCCAGCAGCTTAGATCGGTCTAGGGGGGAGACCCAGTACTTC

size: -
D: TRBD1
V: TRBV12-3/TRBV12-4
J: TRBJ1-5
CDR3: CASTTDRGRNQPQHF
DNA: TGTGCCAGCACTACCGACAGGGGGCGCAATCAGCCCCAGCATTTT

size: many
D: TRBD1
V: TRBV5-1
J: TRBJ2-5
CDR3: CASSLTGGQETQYF
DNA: TGTGCCAGCAGCTTGACAGGGGGTCAAGAGACCCAGTACTTC

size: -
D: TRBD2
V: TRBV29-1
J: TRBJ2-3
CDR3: CSVPTFGSGGFSDTQYF
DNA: TGCAGCGTCCCAACGTTTGGTAGCGGGGGGTTCTCGGATACGCAGTATTTT

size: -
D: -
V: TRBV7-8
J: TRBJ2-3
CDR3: CASSGRAGPDTQYF
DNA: TGTGCCAGCAGCGGGCGGGCGGGGCCAGATACGCAGTATTTT

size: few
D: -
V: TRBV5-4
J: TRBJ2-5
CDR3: CASTSGTKKTQYF
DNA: TGTGCCAGCACGTCAGGGACCAAGAAGACCCAGTACTTC

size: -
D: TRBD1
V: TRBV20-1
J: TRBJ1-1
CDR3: CSVPGQMNTEAFF
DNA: TGCAGTGTTCCGGGACAGATGAACACTGAAGCTTTCTTT

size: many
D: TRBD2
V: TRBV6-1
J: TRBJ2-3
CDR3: CASSPALAGITDTQYF
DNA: TGTGCCAGCAGCCCCGCACTAGCGGGGATCACAGATACGCAGTATTTT

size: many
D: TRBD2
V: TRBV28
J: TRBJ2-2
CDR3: CASSLMGLVPGELFF
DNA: TGTGCCAGCAGTTTAATGGGACTAGTCCCCGGGGAGCTGTTTTTT

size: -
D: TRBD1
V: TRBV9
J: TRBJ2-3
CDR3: CASSPGQGHDTQYF
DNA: TGTGCCAGCAGCCCAGGACAGGGTCATGATACGCAGTATTTT

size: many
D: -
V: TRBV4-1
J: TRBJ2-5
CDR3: CASSPRGRQKTQYF
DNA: TGCGCCAGCAGCCCCCGTGGCCGCCAGAAGACCCAGTACTTC

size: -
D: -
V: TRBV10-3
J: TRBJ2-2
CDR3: CANSVQGNTGELFF
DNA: TGTGCCAACAGCGTCCAGGGGAACACCGGGGAGCTGTTTTTT

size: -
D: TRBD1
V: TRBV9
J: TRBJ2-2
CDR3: CASSVEDRVTGELFF
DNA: TGTGCCAGCAGCGTCGAAGACAGGGTCACCGGGGAGCTGTTTTTT

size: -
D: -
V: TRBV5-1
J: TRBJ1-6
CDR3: CASSLDIYSPLHF
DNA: TGCGCCAGCAGCTTGGACATTTATTCACCCCTCCACTTT

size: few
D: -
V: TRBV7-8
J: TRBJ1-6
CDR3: CASSLGGLNSPLHF
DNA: TGTGCCAGCAGCTTAGGGGGACTTAATTCACCCCTCCACTTT

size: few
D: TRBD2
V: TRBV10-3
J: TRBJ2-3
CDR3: CAISERGIAGGDTQYF
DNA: TGTGCCATCAGTGAAAGGGGGATCGCGGGAGGCGATACGCAGTATTTT

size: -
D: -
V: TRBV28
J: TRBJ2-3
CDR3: CASSLMQRDTQYF
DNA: TGTGCCAGCAGTTTAATGCAGCGGGATACGCAGTATTTT

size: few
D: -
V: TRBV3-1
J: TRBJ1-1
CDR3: CASSHPGGRYTEAFF
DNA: TGTGCCAGCAGCCACCCCGGGGGGCGGTACACTGAAGCTTTCTTT

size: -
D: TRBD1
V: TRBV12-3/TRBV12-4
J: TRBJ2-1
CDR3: CTSRGNRGAYNEQFF
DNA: TGTACCAGCAGGGGAAACAGGGGGGCTTACAATGAGCAGTTCTTC

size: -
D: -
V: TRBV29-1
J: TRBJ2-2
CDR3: CSVEAGELFF
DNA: TGCAGCGTTGAGGCCGGGGAGCTGTTTTTT

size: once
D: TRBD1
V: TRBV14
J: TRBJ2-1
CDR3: CASSYPGGGEQFF
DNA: TGTGCCAGCAGCTATCCAGGGGGTGGTGAGCAGTTCTTC

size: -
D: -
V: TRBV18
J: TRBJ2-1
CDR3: CASSPLKALTEQFF
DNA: TGTGCCAGCTCACCACTTAAGGCCTTGACCGAGCAGTTCTTC

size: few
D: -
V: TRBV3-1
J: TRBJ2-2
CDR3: CASSPPMGTNTGELFF
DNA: TGTGCCAGCAGCCCACCTATGGGTACGAACACCGGGGAGCTGTTTTTT